What follows is one TCR beta chain and its context. The CDR3 has 17 amino acids. Germline CDR1 SGHTA, CDR2 FQGTGA. V dropped 5 bases and J dropped 7; count of bases not matched to a gene: 11. This entry comes from a study of T cell changes during pregnancy in multiple sclerosis. Here immunoSEQ multiplex PCR was the method, and the copy in TCRdb shows in-frame clones only, minus some. This sample yields under 110,000 clones, of which around 93% are seen a single time; approximately 1.5% belongs to the top ten. The sequences come from peripheral blood, collected after pregnancy. This clonotype was obtained from a female donor with multiple sclerosis, enrolled in a pregnancy study. V and J are TRBV7-3 and TRBJ2-1, with TRBD2 matching over 13 bases. This CDR3 is CASSPSGLAGPGNEQFF. CDR3 DNA sequence: TGTGCCAGCAGCCCGTCGGGACTAGCGGGACCGGGGAATGAGCAGTTCTTC.